A single T cell receptor (beta chain) is shown here with its context. The sample belongs to a study of blood T cell repertoires in COVID-19. In the authors' methods: It was from reference gene primer amplification that nucleated cell counts were estimated. Data came from immunoSEQ multiplex PCR; TCRdb stores just in-frame clones and leaves some out. D and trimming were read from the DNA, whereas the V and J calls and clone size are those reported in that table. The sample lists tens of thousands of clones, 86% occurring once. Source material: peripheral blood. This sequence originates from a woman aged 80 or over with active or convalescent COVID-19.

CDR3: CASSADTSGGLTDTQYF. The CDR3 nucleotides read TGTGCCAGCAGCGCCGACACTAGCGGGGGACTCACAGATACGCAGTATTTT. The chain combines TRBV9 with TRBJ2-3; 11 positions agree with TRBD2. Germline CDR1 is SGDLS and CDR2 is YYNGEE. The CDR3 loop spans 17 amino acids. The V gene end was trimmed by 3 bases and the J gene end by 2 bases; junction bases not matched to a gene: 8.